These 30 T cell receptor beta chains share one sample of origin, sequenced in a study of radiation and T cells in renal cell carcinoma. Method: immunoSEQ multiplex PCR; TCRdb's copy keeps in-frame clones and lacks some. Of 120,000 or so clones in the sample, approximately 80% were seen once. Time point: blood 2 weeks post-SBRT. Stated treatment: 15 Gy SBRT to primary tumor, nephrectomy 4 weeks later. Sequences were derived from blood, sampled from a patient whose treatment included radiotherapy and nephrectomy. Every receptor here comes from a woman aged 55-69 years with renal cell carcinoma.

The chain couples TRBV30 to TRBJ2-7, with a weak D call TRBD1 (5 bases). V was trimmed by 2 bases and J by 5 bases, leaving 16 bases between them. The CDR3 totals 14 residues. From germline, CDR1 is GTSNPN and CDR2 SVGIG (reference sequence). CDR3 DNA sequence: TGTGCCTGGAGTTGGAAAGGGGCCGCGAACGAGCAGTACTTC. Translating it yields CAWSWKGAANEQYF.

Points on this clone: Different DNA sequences within this sample yield the same CDR3. The CDR3 DNA reads as TGTGCCAGCAGCTTAGGTTACAGGGACGAGCAGTACTTC. Translation: CASSLGYRDEQYF. The chain recombines TRBV11-3 with TRBJ2-7; the D gene is possibly TRBD1 (6 bases). CDR1 SGHNT and CDR2 YENEEA come from the germline V gene. Trimming removed 1 base from V and 5 bases from J, with 9 bases in between. The CDR3 is 13 amino acids.

V gene TRBV7-2 combines with J gene TRBJ2-1; 9 bases are a match to TRBD2. The CDR3 is 14 amino acids. The junction had 5 bases not matched to a gene; V was cut back by 5 bases and J by 6 bases. Germline values: CDR1 SGHTA, CDR2 FQGNSA. CDR3 protein: CASSPSGNLNEQFF. CDR3 nucleotide sequence: TGTGCCAGCAGCCCTAGCGGGAACCTCAATGAGCAGTTCTTC.

The V and J genes are TRBV25-1 and TRBJ2-1; D call uncertain. Germline CDR1 reads MGHDK; CDR2 reads SYGVNS. This CDR3 is 12 amino acids long. Trimming removed 1 base at V and 7 bases at J, with 5 bases between. DNA of the CDR3: TGTGCCAGCAGTGAATTCGGAAATGAGCAGTTCTTC. Amino acids: CASSEFGNEQFF.

The chain joins TRBV27 to TRBJ1-4, with D perhaps TRBD1 (5 bases). From germline, CDR1 is MNHEY and CDR2 SMNVEV (reference sequence). Trimming removed 2 bases at V and 7 bases at J, with 11 bases between. CDR3 length: 14 residues. Written as DNA, the CDR3 is TGTGCCAGCAGTTTAGAACAGGCTGGTGAAAAACTGTTTTTT. Amino acids: CASSLEQAGEKLFF. The full variable domain, with the rest looked up from reference TRBV27 and TRBJ1-4, is EAQVTQNPRYLITVTGKKLTVTCSQNMNHEYMSWYRQDPGLGLRQIYYSMNVEVTDKGDVPEGYKVSRKEKRNFPLILESPSPNQTSLYFCASSLEQAGEKLFFGSGTQLSVL.

Only a few counts were recorded for this clone. This chain joins TRBV27 and TRBJ1-5, with D perhaps matching TRBD1 (6 bases). The germline V gene has CDR1 MNHEY and CDR2 SMNVEV (reference sequence). This CDR3 has 16 residues. The ends were cut back, 5 bases at V and 2 bases at J, with 16 bases in the middle. The chain's CDR3 is CASSPLRTVGNQPQHF. The CDR3 DNA reads as TGTGCCAGCAGTCCCCTCCGGACAGTTGGCAATCAGCCCCAGCATTTT.

V gene TRBV29-1 combines with J gene TRBJ1-2; weak D call: TRBD1 (5 bases). The CDR3 is 14 amino acids. CDR1 is SQVTM, CDR2 ANQGSEA, per germline. V was pared by 7 bases and J by 5 bases, with 20 bases between. This CDR3 is CSAGDFKAPYGYTF. CDR3 DNA sequence: TGCAGCGCGGGGGACTTTAAAGCCCCTTATGGCTACACCTTC. The variable domain in full, with the rest retrieved from reference TRBV29-1 and TRBJ1-2, is SAVISQKPSRDICQRGTSLTIQCQVDSQVTMMFWYRQQPGQSLTLIATANQGSEATYESGFVIDKFPISRPNLTFSTLTVSNMSPEDSSIYLCSAGDFKAPYGYTFGSGTRLTVV.

The chain uses TRBV15 and TRBJ1-1, with D unresolved. This CDR3 is 18 amino acids long. The germline V gene has CDR1 LNHNV and CDR2 YYDKDF (reference sequence). Deletions cut 0 bases from V and 0 bases from J, with 17 bases between. CDR3 protein: CATSRDQFRRFLNTEAFF. DNA for the CDR3: TGTGCCACCAGCAGAGATCAGTTCCGACGCTTCCTGAACACTGAAGCTTTCTTT.

This chain's CDR3 is CASSLGGNYNYGYTF. CDR3 DNA sequence: TGTGCCAGCAGCTTAGGAGGGAACTATAACTATGGCTACACCTTC. The gene calls are TRBV5-4 and TRBJ1-2; no clear D. The CDR3 has 15 residues. The V end lost 2 bases, the J end lost 1 base, and 12 bases lay between the germline ends. Germline assignment: CDR1 SGHNT and CDR2 YYREEE (reference sequence).

The chain recombines TRBV10-3 with TRBJ2-7; D may be TRBD2 (6 bases). The germline CDR1 and CDR2 sequences are ENHRY and SYGVKD. There are 17 residues in the CDR3. Trimming took 2 bases from V and 5 from J, leaving 22 bases between them. CDR3 in amino acids: CAISERTSGRTGDEQYF. The DNA for the CDR3 is TGTGCCATCAGTGAGCGAACCTCGGGACGGACGGGGGACGAGCAGTACTTC.

This clone was detected only a few times. This chain's CDR3 is CSVEVWVSFYNEQFF. CDR3 nucleotide sequence: TGCAGCGTTGAAGTCTGGGTCAGCTTCTACAATGAGCAGTTCTTC. The V and J genes are TRBV29-1 and TRBJ2-1; no firm D call. Germline V CDR1 and CDR2: SQVTM, ANQGSEA. This CDR3 is 15 amino acids long. Trimming pared 1 base from V and 3 bases from J, leaving 13 bases between.

The chain joins TRBV2 to TRBJ2-6; D is unresolved. Trimming stripped 4 bases from V and 0 bases from J, with 19 bases between. Looked up from germline, CDR1 is SNHLY and CDR2 is FYNNEI. CDR3 size: 19 residues. Here the CDR3 DNA reads TGTGCCAGCAGTGTCTCTAGACCGAAACCAATCTCTGGGGCCAACGTCCTGACTTTC. Protein product: CASSVSRPKPISGANVLTF.

The J gene is TRBJ1-1, the V gene TRBV6-6, with D tentatively TRBD1 (6 bases). V shed 6 bases and J shed 4 bases, with 15 bases lying between them. Germline V gene lookup returns CDR1 MNHNY and CDR2 SVGAGI (reference sequence). There are 14 residues in the CDR3. CDR3 loop: CASRQGGGATEAFF. CDR3 sequence (DNA): TGTGCCAGCAGACAGGGTGGAGGGGCCACTGAAGCTTTCTTT.

The chain combines TRBV7-9 with TRBJ2-1; 14 bases match TRBD2. Germline CDR1 reads SEHNR; CDR2 reads FQNEAQ (reference sequence). Losses at the gene ends were 5 bases for V and 9 bases for J; bases not matched to a gene: 9. The CDR3 sequence is 16 residues long. The CDR3 region is CASSGWGLAGEGEQFF. The CDR3 DNA follows: TGTGCCAGCAGCGGGTGGGGACTAGCGGGAGAAGGTGAGCAGTTCTTC.

This chain links TRBV5-1 with TRBJ2-1; TRBD2 matches 10 bases. The CDR3 is made up of 18 amino acids. The junction had 19 bases not matched to a gene; V was cut back by 4 bases and J by 9 bases. Germline V gene sequence: CDR1 SGHRS, CDR2 YFSETQ. The CDR3 is CASSLSGGAQSRSGEQFF. CDR3 bases: TGCGCCAGCAGCCTAAGCGGGGGGGCCCAATCCCGGAGTGGTGAGCAGTTCTTC. Full variable domain (outside the CDR3, taken from reference TRBV5-1 and TRBJ2-1): KAGVTQTPRYLIKTRGQQVTLSCSPISGHRSVSWYQQTPGQGLQFLFEYFSETQRNKGNFPGRFSGRQFSNSRSEMNVSTLELGDSALYLCASSLSGGAQSRSGEQFFGPGTRLTVL.

The chain links TRBV6-5 to TRBJ2-5; 10 bases agree with TRBD2. The CDR3 spans 15 residues. V shed 0 bases, J shed 5 bases, and the junction held 3 bases outside the gene matches. Looked up from germline, CDR1 is MNHEY and CDR2 is SVGAGI. Written as DNA, the CDR3 is TGTGCCAGCAGTTACTCGATAGCGGGAGGCGAGACCCAGTACTTC. Its translation is CASSYSIAGGETQYF.

The chain joins TRBV4-2 to TRBJ2-5, with TRBD2 identical over 8 bases. The CDR3 consists of 18 residues. Germline V gene sequence: CDR1 LGHNA, CDR2 YNFKEQ. Trimming removed 1 base from V and 4 bases from J; junction bases left unmatched: 14. The CDR3 is CASSQGGSGRRRGETQYF. The CDR3 nucleotides read TGTGCCAGCAGCCAAGGGGGGAGCGGGAGAAGGCGGGGAGAGACCCAGTACTTC.

The chain combines TRBV5-6 with TRBJ1-4, with D hard to call. This CDR3 is built from 13 residues. Trimming cost V 4 bases and J 8 bases, with 12 bases left between them. The germline V gene encodes CDR1 SGHDT and CDR2 YYEEEE. The chain's CDR3 is CASSLRASEKLFF. The CDR3 nucleotides read TGTGCCAGCAGCCTTCGAGCTTCAGAAAAACTGTTTTTT.

The CDR3 DNA reads TGTGCCAGCAACCCCGGGATGATTAGCACAGATACGCAGTATTTT. This sequence encodes CASNPGMISTDTQYF. The chain couples TRBV6-5 to TRBJ2-3; TRBD2 might be the D (5 bases). Germline-derived CDR1 and CDR2 are MNHEY and SVGAGI. This CDR3 is 15 amino acids long. V lost 7 bases to trimming and J lost 0 bases, with 14 bases between them.

This chain uses TRBV10-1 with TRBJ1-3, with a possible D match to TRBD1 (5 bases). Germline V CDR1 and CDR2: WNHNN, SYGVQD (reference sequence). Trimming stripped 7 bases from V and 5 bases from J, with 24 bases between. This CDR3 region has 17 residues. The chain's CDR3 is CASNTSSGRPTRNTIYF. CDR3 in DNA: TGCGCCAGCAATACCTCGTCGGGACGGCCTACGAGAAACACCATATATTTT.

The chain couples TRBV5-6 to TRBJ1-1; D is undetermined. The CDR3 covers 13 residues. V lost 4 bases, J lost 2 bases, and 9 bases lay in between. Looked up from germline, CDR1 is SGHDT and CDR2 is YYEEEE. Here the CDR3 DNA reads TGTGCCAGCAGCCGGCCGGTAAACACTGAAGCTTTCTTT. It specifies CASSRPVNTEAFF.

V gene TRBV6-5 combines with J gene TRBJ1-2; D uncertain. Deletions cut 2 bases from V and 4 bases from J, with 8 bases between. The CDR3 contains 13 residues. CDR1 is MNHEY, CDR2 SVGAGI, per germline. The CDR3 loop is CASSYTETYGYTF. In DNA, the CDR3 is TGTGCCAGCAGTTACACGGAAACCTATGGCTACACCTTC.

This clone came up a few times. A junction boundary mismatches the germline segment, possibly from a read error. In the same sample, other DNA sequences code for this CDR3. The chain uses TRBV9 and TRBJ1-1, with TRBD1 as a possible D gene (6 bases). Germline V gives CDR1 SGDLS, CDR2 YYNGEE. This CDR3 has 12 residues. The chain's CDR3 is CASSARDTEAFF. CDR3 in DNA: TGTGCCAGCAGCGCACGGGACACCGAAGCTTTCTTT.

The chain is built from TRBV6-4 and TRBJ2-3; 9 bases match TRBD2. The V segment lost 4 bases and the J segment 5 bases; nucleotides outside the gene matches: 4. CDR1 is MRHNA and CDR2 is SNTAGT in the germline V gene. The CDR3 is 14 amino acids. CDR3 protein: CASSVEREVDTQYF. For the CDR3, the DNA is TGTGCCAGCAGTGTCGAGCGGGAGGTAGATACGCAGTATTTT.

The genes are TRBV10-1 and TRBJ2-5, with unresolved D. Germline CDR1 reads WNHNN; CDR2 reads SYGVQD (reference sequence). V was cut by 0 bases and J by 3 bases, with 5 bases left in between. The CDR3 runs 13 residues. The CDR3, as DNA: TGCGCCAGCAGTGAGTCCCCTGAAGAGACCCAGTACTTC. Translated: CASSESPEETQYF.

The CDR3 protein is CASSFRAWGSNTEAFF. For the CDR3, the DNA is TGTGCCAGCAGTTTCCGAGCGTGGGGCTCGAACACTGAAGCTTTCTTT. This rearrangement joins TRBV6-5 to TRBJ1-1; a possible D gene is TRBD1 (5 bases). The CDR3 runs 16 residues. Deletions cut 4 bases from V and 1 base from J, with 16 bases between. The germline CDR1 and CDR2 sequences are MNHEY and SVGAGI.

The chain has TRBV28 and TRBJ1-1; tentatively, D is TRBD1 (5 bases). The V end lost 3 bases, the J end lost 6 bases, and 11 bases lay between the germline ends. Germline assignment: CDR1 MDHEN and CDR2 SYDVKM. CDR3 length: 13 amino acids. The CDR3 DNA reads as TGTGCCAGCAGTTTGGGCAGGGAGGCTGAAGCTTTCTTT. Translating it yields CASSLGREAEAFF.

The chain combines TRBV6-1 with TRBJ2-6, with 7 bases matching TRBD2. The germline V gene has CDR1 MNHNS and CDR2 SASEGT. The CDR3 covers 17 residues. V shed 2 bases, J shed 7 bases, and the junction held 11 bases outside the gene matches. DNA for the CDR3: TGTGCCAGCAGTGAAAACCAAGGCGGGGGTGTTGCCAACGTCCTGACTTTC. It specifies CASSENQGGGVANVLTF.

The rearrangement joins TRBV19 to TRBJ1-4; 8 bases are a match to TRBD1. The CDR3 extends over 13 amino acids. Germline V lookup: CDR1 LNHDA, CDR2 SQIVND (reference sequence). V shed 6 bases and J 8 bases; nucleotides not matched to a gene: 5. CDR3 nucleotide sequence: TGTGCCAGTAGAACGACAGGGGAGGAAAAACTGTTTTTT. Translated, it gives CASRTTGEEKLFF. The full variable domain, in which reference TRBV19 and TRBJ1-4 provide the parts outside the CDR3, is DGGITQSPKYLFRKEGQNVTLSCEQNLNHDAMYWYRQDPGQGLRLIYYSQIVNDFQKGDIAEGYSVSREKKESFPLTVTSAQKNPTAFYLCASRTTGEEKLFFGSGTQLSVL.

J is TRBJ2-1 and V is TRBV7-3; TRBD2 matches at 9 bases. V trimming: 5 bases; J trimming: 8 bases; junction bases outside the gene matches: 7. CDR1 SGHTA and CDR2 FQGTGA come from the germline V gene. The CDR3 covers 14 residues. CDR3 sequence: CASSGGLAVDEQFF. CDR3 nucleotides: TGTGCCAGCAGCGGGGGACTAGCAGTCGATGAGCAGTTCTTC.